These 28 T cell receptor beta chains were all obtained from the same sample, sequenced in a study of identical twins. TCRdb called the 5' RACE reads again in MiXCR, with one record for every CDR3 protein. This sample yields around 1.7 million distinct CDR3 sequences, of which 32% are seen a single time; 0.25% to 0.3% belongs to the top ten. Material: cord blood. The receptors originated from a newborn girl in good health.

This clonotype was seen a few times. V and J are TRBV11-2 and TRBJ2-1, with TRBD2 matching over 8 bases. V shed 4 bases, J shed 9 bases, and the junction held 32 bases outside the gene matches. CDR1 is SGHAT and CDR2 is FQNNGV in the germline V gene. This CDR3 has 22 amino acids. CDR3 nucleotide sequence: TGTGCCAGCAGCTCTACCGTCCGATACAGCGGGAGAGCCGAAATGACTTCATCTGAGCAGTTCTTC. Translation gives CASSSTVRYSGRAEMTSSEQFF.

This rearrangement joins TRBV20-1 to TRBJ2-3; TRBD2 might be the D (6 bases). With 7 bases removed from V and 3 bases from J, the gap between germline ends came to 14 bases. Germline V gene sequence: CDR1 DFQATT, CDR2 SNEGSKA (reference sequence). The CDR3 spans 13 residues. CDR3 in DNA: TGCAGTGGGGTTTGGGGGGTGACAGATACGCAGTATTTT. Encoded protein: CSGVWGVTDTQYF.

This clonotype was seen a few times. The CDR3 is CASSPAPQANYGYTF. DNA for the CDR3: TGTGCCAGCTCACCCGCCCCACAGGCCAACTATGGCTACACCTTC. V gene TRBV18 combines with J gene TRBJ1-2; D is perhaps TRBD1 (5 bases). The CDR3 has 15 amino acids. The V end lost 3 bases, the J end lost 2 bases, and 13 bases lay between the germline ends. Germline V gene data show CDR1 as KGHSH and CDR2 as LQKENI.

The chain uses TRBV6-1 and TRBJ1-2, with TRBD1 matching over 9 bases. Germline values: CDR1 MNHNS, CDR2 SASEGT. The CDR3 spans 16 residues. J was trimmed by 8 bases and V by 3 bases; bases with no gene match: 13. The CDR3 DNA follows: TGTGCCAGCAGTGACTCCATCCCAGGGACAGGGTTCGGCTACACCTTC. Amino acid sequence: CASSDSIPGTGFGYTF.

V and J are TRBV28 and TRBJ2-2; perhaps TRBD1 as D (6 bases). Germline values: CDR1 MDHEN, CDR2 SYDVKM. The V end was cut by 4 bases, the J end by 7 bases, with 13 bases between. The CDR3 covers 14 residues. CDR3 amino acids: CASSYRDLGGELFF. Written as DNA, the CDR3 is TGTGCCAGCAGTTACAGGGATTTGGGCGGGGAGCTGTTTTTT.

CDR3 nucleotide sequence: TGTGCCAGCAGCCACTTAGCGGGAGGGCCCCACGAGCAGTACTTC. Protein sequence: CASSHLAGGPHEQYF. The rearrangement uses TRBV3-1 and TRBJ2-7, with 11 positions matching TRBD2. The CDR3 is 15 amino acids. J lost 5 bases, V lost 3 bases, and 6 bases had no gene match. CDR1 is LGHDT and CDR2 is YNNKEL in the germline V gene (reference sequence).

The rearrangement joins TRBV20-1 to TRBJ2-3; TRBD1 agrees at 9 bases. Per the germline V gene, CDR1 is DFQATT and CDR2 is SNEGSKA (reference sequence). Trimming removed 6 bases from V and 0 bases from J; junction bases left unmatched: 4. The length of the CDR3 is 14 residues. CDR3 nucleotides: TGCAGTGCCCTACAGGGGGCTAGCACAGATACGCAGTATTTT. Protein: CSALQGASTDTQYF.

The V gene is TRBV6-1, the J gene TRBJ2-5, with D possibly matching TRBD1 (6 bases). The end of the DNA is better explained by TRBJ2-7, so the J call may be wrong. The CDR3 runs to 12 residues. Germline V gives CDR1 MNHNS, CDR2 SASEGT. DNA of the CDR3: TGTGCCAACTACAGGGACGCGGACGAGCAGTACTTC. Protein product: CANYRDADEQYF.

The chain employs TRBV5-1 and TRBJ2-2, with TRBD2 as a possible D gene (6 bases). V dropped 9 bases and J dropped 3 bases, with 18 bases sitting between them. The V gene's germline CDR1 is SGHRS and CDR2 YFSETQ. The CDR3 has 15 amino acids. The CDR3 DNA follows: TGCGCCACACGGGGCGGACCGGGGGACACCGGGGAGCTGTTTTTT. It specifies CATRGGPGDTGELFF. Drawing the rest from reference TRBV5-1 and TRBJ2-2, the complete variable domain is KAGVTQTPRYLIKTRGQQVTLSCSPISGHRSVSWYQQTPGQGLQFLFEYFSETQRNKGNFPGRFSGRQFSNSRSEMNVSTLELGDSALYLCATRGGPGDTGELFFGEGSRLTVL.

DNA for the CDR3: TGTGCCAGCAGCCTCATTGAGGGGGGCACAGATACGCAGTATTTT. Encoded protein: CASSLIEGGTDTQYF. The rearrangement uses TRBV7-2 and TRBJ2-3; a weak D match, TRBD1 (6 bases). The CDR3 contains 15 residues. Germline-derived CDR1 and CDR2 are SGHTA and FQGNSA. V was trimmed by 5 bases and J by 1 base, leaving 13 bases between them.

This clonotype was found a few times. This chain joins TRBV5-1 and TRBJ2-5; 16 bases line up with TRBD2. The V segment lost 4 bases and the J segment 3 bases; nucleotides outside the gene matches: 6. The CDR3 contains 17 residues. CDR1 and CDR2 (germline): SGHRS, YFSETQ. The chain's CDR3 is CASSVGLAGGGEETQYF. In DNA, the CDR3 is TGCGCCAGCAGCGTGGGACTAGCGGGAGGGGGAGAAGAGACCCAGTACTTC.

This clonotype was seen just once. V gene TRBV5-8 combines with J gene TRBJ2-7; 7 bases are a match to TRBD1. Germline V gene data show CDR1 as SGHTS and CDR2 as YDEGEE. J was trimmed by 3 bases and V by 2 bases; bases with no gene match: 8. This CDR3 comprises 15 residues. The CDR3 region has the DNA TGTGCCAGCAGCTTTGGAGACAGGGCTATCTACGAGCAGTACTTC. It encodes CASSFGDRAIYEQYF.

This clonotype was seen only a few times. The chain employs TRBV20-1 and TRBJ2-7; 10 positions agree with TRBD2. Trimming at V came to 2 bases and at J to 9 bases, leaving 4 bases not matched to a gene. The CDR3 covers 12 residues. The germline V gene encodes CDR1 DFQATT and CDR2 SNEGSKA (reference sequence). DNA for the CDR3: TGCAGTGCTAGACTAGCGGGAGCGTCGCAGTACTTC. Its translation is CSARLAGASQYF.

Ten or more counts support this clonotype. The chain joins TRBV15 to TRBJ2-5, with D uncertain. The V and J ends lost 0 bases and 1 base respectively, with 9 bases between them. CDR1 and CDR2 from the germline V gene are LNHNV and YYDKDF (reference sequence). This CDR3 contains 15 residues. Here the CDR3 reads CATSRDNSFQETQYF. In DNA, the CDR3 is TGTGCCACCAGCAGAGATAACAGTTTCCAAGAGACCCAGTACTTC.

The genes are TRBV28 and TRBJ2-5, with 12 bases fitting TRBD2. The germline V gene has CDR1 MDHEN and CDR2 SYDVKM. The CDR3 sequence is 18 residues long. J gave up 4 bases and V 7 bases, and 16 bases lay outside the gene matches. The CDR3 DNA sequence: TGTGCCAGCATTGGATTTGGACTAGCGGGGATCTCGGGAGAGACCCAGTACTTC. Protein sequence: CASIGFGLAGISGETQYF. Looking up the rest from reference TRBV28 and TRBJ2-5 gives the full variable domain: DVKVTQSSRYLVKRTGEKVFLECVQDMDHENMFWYRQDPGLGLRLIYFSYDVKMKEKGDIPEGYSVSREKKERFSLILESASTNQTSMYLCASIGFGLAGISGETQYFGPGTRLLVL.

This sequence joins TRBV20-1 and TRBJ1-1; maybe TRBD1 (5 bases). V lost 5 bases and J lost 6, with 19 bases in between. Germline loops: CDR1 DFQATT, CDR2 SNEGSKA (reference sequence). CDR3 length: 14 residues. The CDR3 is CSAANAGSLPEAFF. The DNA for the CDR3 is TGCAGTGCTGCGAATGCAGGGAGCCTTCCTGAAGCTTTCTTT.

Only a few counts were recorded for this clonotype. The CDR3 sequence: CASSESVLEKLFF. The CDR3 bases are TGTGCCAGCAGTGAATCCGTTTTGGAAAAACTGTTTTTT. This sequence joins TRBV2 and TRBJ1-4; D is unresolved. Trimming left V 2 bases short and J 8 bases short, with 9 bases between. This CDR3 region has 13 residues. Per germline, CDR1 SNHLY and CDR2 FYNNEI.

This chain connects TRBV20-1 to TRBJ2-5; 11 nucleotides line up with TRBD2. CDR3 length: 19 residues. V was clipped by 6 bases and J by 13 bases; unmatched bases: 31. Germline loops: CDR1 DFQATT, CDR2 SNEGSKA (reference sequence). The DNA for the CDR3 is TGCAGTGCGGGATCAGGGGGCGCGAGACTAGCGGGGAGGATCTACGAGCGGTACTTC. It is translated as CSAGSGGARLAGRIYERYF.

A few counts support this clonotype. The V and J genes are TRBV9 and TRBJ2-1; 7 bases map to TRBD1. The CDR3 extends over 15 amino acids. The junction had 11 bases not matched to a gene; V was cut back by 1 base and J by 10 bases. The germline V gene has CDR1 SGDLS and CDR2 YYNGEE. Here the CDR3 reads CASSVHRGKGLEQFF. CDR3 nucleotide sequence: TGTGCCAGCAGCGTACACAGGGGAAAGGGGCTAGAGCAGTTCTTC.

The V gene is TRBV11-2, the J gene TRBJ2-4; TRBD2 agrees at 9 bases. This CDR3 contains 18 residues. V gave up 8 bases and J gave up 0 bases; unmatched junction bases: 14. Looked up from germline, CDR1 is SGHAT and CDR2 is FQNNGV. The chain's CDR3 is CASSSLERGALAKNIQYF. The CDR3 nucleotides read TGTGCCAGCTCTAGCTTAGAGCGGGGGGCCCTAGCCAAAAACATTCAGTACTTC.

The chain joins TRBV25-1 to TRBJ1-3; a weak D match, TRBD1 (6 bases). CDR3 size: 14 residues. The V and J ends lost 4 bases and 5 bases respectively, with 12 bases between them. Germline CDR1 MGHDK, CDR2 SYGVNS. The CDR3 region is CASSGWTDRNTIYF. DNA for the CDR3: TGTGCCAGCAGTGGCTGGACAGATCGAAACACCATATATTTT.

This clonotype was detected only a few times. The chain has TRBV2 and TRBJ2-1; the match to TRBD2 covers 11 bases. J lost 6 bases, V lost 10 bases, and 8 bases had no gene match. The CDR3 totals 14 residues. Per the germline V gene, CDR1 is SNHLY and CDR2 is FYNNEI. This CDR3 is CATTRLAGFNEQFF. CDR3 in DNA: TGTGCCACTACGAGACTAGCGGGATTCAATGAGCAGTTCTTC. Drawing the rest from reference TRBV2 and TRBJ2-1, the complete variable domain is EPEVTQTPSHQVTQMGQEVILRCVPISNHLYFYWYRQILGQKVEFLVSFYNNEISEKSEIFDDQFSVERPDGSNFTLKIRSTKLEDSAMYFCATTRLAGFNEQFFGPGTRLTVL.

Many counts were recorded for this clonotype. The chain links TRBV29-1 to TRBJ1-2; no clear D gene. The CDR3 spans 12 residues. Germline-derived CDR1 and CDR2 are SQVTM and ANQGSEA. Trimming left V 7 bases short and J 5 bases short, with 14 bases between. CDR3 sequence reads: CSATTPSYGYTF. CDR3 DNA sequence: TGCAGCGCCACTACCCCATCGTATGGCTACACCTTC.

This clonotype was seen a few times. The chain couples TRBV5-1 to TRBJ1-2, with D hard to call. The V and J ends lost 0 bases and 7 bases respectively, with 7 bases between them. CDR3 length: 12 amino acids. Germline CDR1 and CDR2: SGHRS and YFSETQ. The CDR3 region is CASSLEEGGYTF. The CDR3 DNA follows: TGCGCCAGCAGCTTGGAAGAAGGTGGCTACACCTTC.

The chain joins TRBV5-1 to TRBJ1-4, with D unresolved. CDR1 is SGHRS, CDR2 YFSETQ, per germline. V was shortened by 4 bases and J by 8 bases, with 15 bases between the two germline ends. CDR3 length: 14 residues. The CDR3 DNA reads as TGCGCCAGCAGCGTGGGAAACGGTGGGGAAAAACTGTTTTTT. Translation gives CASSVGNGGEKLFF.

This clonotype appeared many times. The CDR3 nucleotides are TGTGCCAGCAGTTTAGGGGTATTACAAGAGACCCAGTACTTC. Translated, it gives CASSLGVLQETQYF. The chain carries TRBV12-3 or TRBV12-4 and TRBJ2-5, with D uncertain. The ends were cut back, 1 base at V and 2 bases at J, with 8 bases in the middle. The CDR3 has 14 residues.

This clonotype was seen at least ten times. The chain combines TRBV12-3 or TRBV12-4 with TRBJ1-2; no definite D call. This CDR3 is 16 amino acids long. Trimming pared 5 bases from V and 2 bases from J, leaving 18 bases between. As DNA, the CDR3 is TGTGCCAGCAGTCCTACCGATCGTCCGCCAAACTATGGCTACACCTTC. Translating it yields CASSPTDRPPNYGYTF.

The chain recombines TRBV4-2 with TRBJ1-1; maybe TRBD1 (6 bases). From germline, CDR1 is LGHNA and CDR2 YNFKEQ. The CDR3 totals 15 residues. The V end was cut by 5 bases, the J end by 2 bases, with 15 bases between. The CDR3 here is CASSVYRVANTEAFF. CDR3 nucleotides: TGTGCCAGCAGCGTTTACAGGGTGGCAAACACTGAAGCTTTCTTT.